These 21 T cell receptor beta chains came from one sample sequenced in a study of blood T cell repertoires in COVID-19 (dated by TCRdb to about 2020). Receptor libraries were prepared by the immunoSEQ multiplex PCR assay. In its TCRdb copy, this immuneACCESS table keeps in-frame sequences only and misses some clones. Where compared with another copy, unresolved V genes explain less than half of these, and the others have no known cause. This sample holds under 250,000 clones; about 83% were observed only once. Clones ranked in the top ten supply approximately 6.2% of the sample. The sequencing sample was made of peripheral blood. Every receptor here comes from a woman over 75 with COVID-19, enrolled during active disease.

The rearrangement links TRBV7-9 to TRBJ1-5; D call uncertain. The CDR3 consists of 14 residues. Germline CDR1 and CDR2: SEHNR and FQNEAQ (reference sequence). V lost 6 bases and J lost 1, with 10 bases in between. CDR3 loop: CASSYLGSNQPQHF. CDR3 bases: TGTGCCAGCAGTTACCTAGGCAGCAATCAGCCCCAGCATTTT.

The chain carries TRBV12-3 or TRBV12-4 and TRBJ1-1; a weak D match, TRBD1 (5 bases). The CDR3 sequence is 13 residues long. Trimming took 3 bases from V and 1 from J, leaving 6 bases between them. In DNA, the CDR3 is TGTGCCAGCAGTTTTCAGGGGAACACTGAAGCTTTCTTT. Translating gives CASSFQGNTEAFF.

This rearrangement joins TRBV6-5 to TRBJ1-5, with 8 positions matching TRBD1. The germline gives CDR1 MNHEY, CDR2 SVGAGI. Trimming cost V 4 bases and J 6 bases; bases outside gene matches: 2. CDR3 size: 13 residues. This CDR3 is CASSWTGSQPQHF. In DNA, the CDR3 is TGTGCCAGCAGTTGGACAGGGTCTCAGCCCCAGCATTTT.

V is TRBV19 and J is TRBJ1-5, with 7 bases aligning to TRBD1. Germline V gene data show CDR1 as LNHDA and CDR2 as SQIVND (reference sequence). The CDR3 covers 15 residues. Unmatched junction bases numbered 4, after V lost 4 bases and J lost 1 base. The CDR3 is CASSTTGASNQPQHF. The CDR3, as DNA: TGTGCCAGTAGTACTACAGGGGCCAGCAATCAGCCCCAGCATTTT.

The sample holds one count of this clone. This sequence joins TRBV28 and TRBJ2-1, with D tentatively TRBD2 (7 bases). The germline V and J ends were trimmed by 2 bases and 8 bases, with 13 bases remaining between them. Germline CDR1 is MDHEN and CDR2 is SYDVKM. This CDR3 is built from 14 residues. The CDR3 nucleotides read TGTGCCAGCAGTTTAAGGGGGGGGAACCATGAGCAGTTCTTC. Protein: CASSLRGGNHEQFF.

The rearrangement uses TRBV27 and TRBJ1-5; possible D gene TRBD1, 6 bases. This CDR3 is 15 amino acids long. Trimming removed 2 bases at V and 4 bases at J, with 12 bases between. CDR1 is MNHEY and CDR2 is SMNVEV in the germline V gene (reference sequence). DNA of the CDR3: TGTGCCAGCAGTTTAAAGACAGGTTTAAATCAGCCCCAGCATTTT. As protein: CASSLKTGLNQPQHF.

The chain combines TRBV12-3 or TRBV12-4 with TRBJ1-1; tentatively, D is TRBD1 (6 bases). The length of the CDR3 is 13 residues. V lost 8 bases, J lost 2 bases, and 12 bases lay in between. CDR3 sequence reads: CASLLQGNTEAFF. The CDR3 DNA follows: TGTGCCAGCCTTCTACAGGGAAACACTGAAGCTTTCTTT.

This clone was seen once. The J gene is TRBJ1-5, the V gene TRBV19, with D possibly matching TRBD1 (5 bases). The CDR3 contains 13 residues. Per germline, CDR1 LNHDA and CDR2 SQIVND (reference sequence). V was trimmed by 5 bases and J by 4 bases, leaving 9 bases between them. The CDR3 here is CASSSGTNQPQHF. The CDR3 DNA sequence: TGTGCCAGTAGTTCCGGGACTAATCAGCCCCAGCATTTT.

J is TRBJ1-2 and V is TRBV19; maybe TRBD1 (5 bases). Germline CDR1 is LNHDA and CDR2 is SQIVND (reference sequence). CDR3 length equals 10 residues. V gave up 7 bases and J gave up 8 bases, with 8 bases separating them. CDR3 sequence reads: CASKGHGYTF. The CDR3 bases are TGTGCCAGTAAAGGACACGGCTACACCTTC. Using reference TRBV19 and TRBJ1-2 for the parts outside the CDR3, the full variable domain is DGGITQSPKYLFRKEGQNVTLSCEQNLNHDAMYWYRQDPGQGLRLIYYSQIVNDFQKGDIAEGYSVSREKKESFPLTVTSAQKNPTAFYLCASKGHGYTFGSGTRLTVV.

This sequence joins TRBV29-1 and TRBJ2-3, with a tentative D call TRBD1 (5 bases). CDR1 is SQVTM, CDR2 ANQGSEA, per germline. This CDR3 is built from 13 residues. Trimming took off 4 bases at V and 6 bases at J, with 14 bases between the two ends. In nucleotides, the CDR3 is TGCAGCGTTGTGGCAGGGTCCCAGGATACGCAGTATTTT. Its protein product is CSVVAGSQDTQYF.

V usage is TRBV6-4 and J usage is TRBJ2-1; 8 bases line up with TRBD1. The CDR3 loop spans 14 amino acids. Germline CDR1 MRHNA, CDR2 SNTAGT. The trim removed 4 bases at V and 6 bases at J, leaving 5 bases unmatched. The chain's CDR3 is CASSVETGVNEQFF. The DNA of the CDR3 is TGTGCCAGCAGTGTGGAGACAGGGGTCAATGAGCAGTTCTTC.

The J gene is TRBJ2-6, the V gene TRBV3-1 (or the pseudogene TRBV3-2); 8 positions match TRBD1. This CDR3 contains 18 residues. With 5 bases clipped from V and 0 bases from J, the junction kept 9 bases outside the gene matches. Germline V gene data show CDR1 as LGHDT and CDR2 as YNNKEL (reference sequence). CDR3 protein: CASSADRGRTSGANVLTF. CDR3 nucleotides: TGTGCCAGCAGCGCTGACAGGGGAAGGACCTCTGGGGCCAACGTCCTGACTTTC.

V usage is TRBV24-1 and J usage is TRBJ2-3; 8 bases fit TRBD2. This CDR3 contains 20 residues. The germline V gene encodes CDR1 KGHDR and CDR2 SFDVKD. The ends lost 4 bases at V and 0 bases at J; junction bases unmatched: 17. The CDR3, as DNA: TGTGCCACCAGTGACCCATCGCGCCGGCTAGCGGGTTCTAGCACAGATACGCAGTATTTT. It translates to CATSDPSRRLAGSSTDTQYF.

V usage is TRBV7-2 and J usage is TRBJ2-3, with D possibly matching TRBD1 (5 bases). V lost 6 bases and J 6 bases, leaving 10 bases between the germline ends. The CDR3 contains 12 residues. Germline V gene lookup returns CDR1 SGHTA and CDR2 FQGNSA. CDR3 in DNA: TGTGCCAGCAGTCAGTACAGGGATACGCAGTATTTT. This encodes CASSQYRDTQYF.

This clone was seen only once. V gene TRBV19 combines with J gene TRBJ1-1; D is unclear. This CDR3 region has 15 residues. Trimming cost V 3 bases and J 3 bases, with 14 bases left between them. Germline CDR1 reads LNHDA; CDR2 reads SQIVND (reference sequence). The CDR3 region has the DNA TGTGCCAGTAGTATGATTGGTTCCGGGGACACTGAAGCTTTCTTT. It yields the protein CASSMIGSGDTEAFF.

V gene TRBV30 combines with J gene TRBJ1-3, with D maybe TRBD1 (6 bases). The CDR3 totals 15 residues. Germline V lookup: CDR1 GTSNPN, CDR2 SVGIG (reference sequence). V was shortened by 0 bases and J by 6 bases, with 15 bases between the two germline ends. The CDR3 DNA reads TGTGCCTGGAGTGTACAAGGGGGAAATGTAAACACCATATATTTT. Encoded protein: CAWSVQGGNVNTIYF. The full variable domain, rest sourced from reference TRBV30 and TRBJ1-3, is SQTIHQWPATLVQPVGSPLSLECTVEGTSNPNLYWYRQAAGRGLQLLFYSVGIGQISSEVPQNLSASRPQDRQFILSSKKLLLSDSGFYLCAWSVQGGNVNTIYFGEGSWLTVV.

The chain combines TRBV29-1 with TRBJ1-3; D call uncertain. CDR3 size: 16 residues. V gave up 0 bases and J gave up 0 bases, with 12 bases separating them. The V gene's germline CDR1 is SQVTM and CDR2 ANQGSEA. This CDR3 reads CSVEDRSRNSGNTIYF. Written as DNA, the CDR3 is TGCAGCGTTGAAGATCGGAGCCGCAACTCTGGAAACACCATATATTTT. Full variable domain (rest looked up from reference TRBV29-1 and TRBJ1-3): SAVISQKPSRDICQRGTSLTIQCQVDSQVTMMFWYRQQPGQSLTLIATANQGSEATYESGFVIDKFPISRPNLTFSTLTVSNMSPEDSSIYLCSVEDRSRNSGNTIYFGEGSWLTVV.

The table lists this clone with a count of one. The V and J genes are TRBV5-1 and TRBJ2-2; 7 bases map to TRBD1. Germline V gives CDR1 SGHRS, CDR2 YFSETQ. With V trimmed by 1 base and J by 5 bases, 5 bases remained unmatched. The CDR3 runs 15 residues. The CDR3 reads CASSLSGQSTGELFF. The CDR3 nucleotides read TGCGCCAGCAGCTTGTCGGGACAGTCTACCGGGGAGCTGTTTTTT.

V is TRBV5-1 and J is TRBJ1-2; 7 bases map to TRBD1. V shed 4 bases, J shed 7 bases, and the junction held 4 bases outside the gene matches. From germline, CDR1 is SGHRS and CDR2 YFSETQ. There are 12 residues in the CDR3. The CDR3 region has the DNA TGCGCCAGCAGCCCCGGGGACAGTGGCTACACCTTC. Translated: CASSPGDSGYTF.

The chain has TRBV28 and TRBJ1-1; TRBD1 is a possible D gene (5 bases). V lost 7 bases to trimming and J lost 1 base, with 13 bases between them. CDR1 MDHEN and CDR2 SYDVKM come from the germline V gene. This CDR3 has 14 amino acids. The CDR3 bases are TGTGCCAGCACCGTAGCCGGGGGGAACACTGAAGCTTTCTTT. Protein product: CASTVAGGNTEAFF. Full variable domain (outside the CDR3, taken from reference TRBV28 and TRBJ1-1): DVKVTQSSRYLVKRTGEKVFLECVQDMDHENMFWYRQDPGLGLRLIYFSYDVKMKEKGDIPEGYSVSREKKERFSLILESASTNQTSMYLCASTVAGGNTEAFFGQGTRLTVV.

The table lists this clone with a few counts. This chain uses TRBV5-4 with TRBJ1-3, with D uncertain. Trimming took off 4 bases at V and 2 bases at J, with 10 bases between the two ends. This CDR3 has 14 amino acids. Germline-derived CDR1 and CDR2 are SGHNT and YYREEE (reference sequence). For the CDR3, the DNA is TGTGCCAGCAGCCCCGAGAAAGCTGGAAACACCATATATTTT. It specifies CASSPEKAGNTIYF.